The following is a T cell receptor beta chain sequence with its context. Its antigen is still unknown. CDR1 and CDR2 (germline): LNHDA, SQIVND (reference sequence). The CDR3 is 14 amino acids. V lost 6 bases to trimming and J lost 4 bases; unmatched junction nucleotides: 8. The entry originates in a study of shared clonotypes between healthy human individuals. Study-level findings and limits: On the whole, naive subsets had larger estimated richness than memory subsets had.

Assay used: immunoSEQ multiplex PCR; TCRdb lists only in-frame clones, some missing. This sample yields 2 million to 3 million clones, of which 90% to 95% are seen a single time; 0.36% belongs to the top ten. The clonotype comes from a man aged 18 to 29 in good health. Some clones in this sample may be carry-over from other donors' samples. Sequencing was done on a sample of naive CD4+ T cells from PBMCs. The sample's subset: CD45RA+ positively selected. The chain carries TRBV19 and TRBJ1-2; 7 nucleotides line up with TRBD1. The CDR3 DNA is TGTGCCAGTAGCCCGATTACAGGGGCCTATGGCTACACCTTC. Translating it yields CASSPITGAYGYTF. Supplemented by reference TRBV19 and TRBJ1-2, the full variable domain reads DGGITQSPKYLFRKEGQNVTLSCEQNLNHDAMYWYRQDPGQGLRLIYYSQIVNDFQKGDIAEGYSVSREKKESFPLTVTSAQKNPTAFYLCASSPITGAYGYTFGSGTRLTVV.